The 7 T cell receptor beta chains in this list originate from one sample, sequenced in a study of shared clonotypes between healthy human individuals (dated by TCRdb to the early 2020s). Library prep was done by the immunoSEQ multiplex PCR assay. Here the immuneACCESS table is served through TCRdb, limited to in-frame sequences with V and J called. Missing clones are a known gap in these copies; in checked studies unresolved V genes cover under half, and the rest lacks a known reason. The sample table lists some 2,400,000 clones, 90% to 96% of them with a count of one. The leading ten clones occupy 0.13% of the sample. Sequenced sample: naive CD4+ T cells sorted from blood. The cell subset or site label, as the study defines it: CD45RA+ positively selected. The receptors stem from a man younger than 35 in good health.

Of note for this clone: The same CDR3 arises from other DNA sequences in this sample as well. The chain employs TRBV5-4 and TRBJ2-7; the match to TRBD2 covers 7 bases. The V gene end was trimmed by 2 bases and the J gene end by 3 bases; junction bases not matched to a gene: 5. The CDR3 is 14 amino acids. Germline CDR1 SGHNT, CDR2 YYREEE (reference sequence). The chain's CDR3 is CASSFGGSSYEQYF. CDR3 nucleotides: TGTGCCAGCAGCTTCGGCGGGAGCAGCTACGAGCAGTACTTC.

This rearrangement joins TRBV19 to TRBJ2-7, with 12 bases lining up with TRBD2. V dropped 5 bases and J dropped 4; count of bases not matched to a gene: 24. This CDR3 comprises 21 residues. Per the germline V gene, CDR1 is LNHDA and CDR2 is SQIVND (reference sequence). The CDR3 region is CASSPTGRGRLWTSGVYEQYF. The CDR3 region has the DNA TGTGCCAGTAGTCCCACAGGACGGGGGAGACTGTGGACTAGCGGGGTTTACGAGCAGTACTTC.

The genes are TRBV7-3 and TRBJ2-1; TRBD2 is a possible D gene (6 bases). Trimming removed 5 bases at V and 9 bases at J, with 23 bases between. This CDR3 contains 16 residues. CDR1 and CDR2 from the germline V gene are SGHTA and FQGTGA. For the CDR3, the DNA is TGTGCCAGCAGCACGACACCGGGCACTAGCCCGATTGAGCAGTTCTTC. Translating it yields CASSTTPGTSPIEQFF.

The chain is built from TRBV28 and TRBJ2-7; D is tentatively TRBD1 or TRBD2 (5 bases each). The germline gives CDR1 MDHEN, CDR2 SYDVKM. There are 15 residues in the CDR3. Trimming cost V 6 bases and J 3 bases, with 18 bases left between them. CDR3 sequence: CASSPPGTAIYEQYF. CDR3 coding DNA: TGTGCCAGCAGCCCCCCGGGGACCGCCATCTACGAGCAGTACTTC. Using reference TRBV28 and TRBJ2-7 for the parts outside the CDR3, the full variable domain is DVKVTQSSRYLVKRTGEKVFLECVQDMDHENMFWYRQDPGLGLRLIYFSYDVKMKEKGDIPEGYSVSREKKERFSLILESASTNQTSMYLCASSPPGTAIYEQYFGPGTRLTVT.

The rearrangement links TRBV10-3 to TRBJ2-1; no definite D call. The CDR3 extends over 13 amino acids. Looked up from germline, CDR1 is ENHRY and CDR2 is SYGVKD. Trimming took 11 bases from V and 6 from J, leaving 17 bases between them. Written as DNA, the CDR3 is TGTGCCGGCAGGCAGGACCCCTTCAATGAGCAGTTCTTC. This sequence encodes CAGRQDPFNEQFF.

This clone was observed once. The rearrangement joins TRBV5-1 to TRBJ1-1; TRBD1 might be the D (5 bases). Germline CDR1 is SGHRS and CDR2 is YFSETQ. V lost 0 bases and J lost 7, with 10 bases in between. The CDR3 is made up of 13 amino acids. This chain's CDR3 is CASSLDGAGEAFF. In nucleotides, the CDR3 is TGCGCCAGCAGCTTGGACGGGGCGGGTGAAGCTTTCTTT.

This sequence joins TRBV30 and TRBJ1-5; the D is unclear. Per the germline V gene, CDR1 is GTSNPN and CDR2 is SVGIG (reference sequence). Trimming pared 4 bases from V and 6 bases from J, leaving 10 bases between. The CDR3 is made up of 12 amino acids. As DNA, the CDR3 is TGTGCCTGGAACGAAGGTTCTCAGCCCCAGCATTTT. The encoded protein is CAWNEGSQPQHF.